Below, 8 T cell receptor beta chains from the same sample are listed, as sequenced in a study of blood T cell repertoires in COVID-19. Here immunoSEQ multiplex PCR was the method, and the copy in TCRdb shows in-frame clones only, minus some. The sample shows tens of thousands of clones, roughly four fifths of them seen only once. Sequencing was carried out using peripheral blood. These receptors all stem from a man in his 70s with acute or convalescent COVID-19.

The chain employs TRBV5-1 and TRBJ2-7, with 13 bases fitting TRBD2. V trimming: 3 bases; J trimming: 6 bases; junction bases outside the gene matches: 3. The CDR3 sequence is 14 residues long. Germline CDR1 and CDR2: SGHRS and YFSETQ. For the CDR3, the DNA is TGCGCCAGCAGCTCCGGACTAGCGGGAGTCGAGCAGTACTTC. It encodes CASSSGLAGVEQYF. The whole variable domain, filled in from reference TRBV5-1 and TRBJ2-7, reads KAGVTQTPRYLIKTRGQQVTLSCSPISGHRSVSWYQQTPGQGLQFLFEYFSETQRNKGNFPGRFSGRQFSNSRSEMNVSTLELGDSALYLCASSSGLAGVEQYFGPGTRLTVT.

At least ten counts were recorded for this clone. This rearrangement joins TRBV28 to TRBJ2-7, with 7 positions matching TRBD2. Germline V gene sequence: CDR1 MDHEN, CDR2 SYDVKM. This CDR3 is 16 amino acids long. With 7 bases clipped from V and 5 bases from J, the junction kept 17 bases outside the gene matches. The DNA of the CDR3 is TGTGCCAGCAACCGCCCGTACAGCGGGATTATCGACGAGCAGTACTTC. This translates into CASNRPYSGIIDEQYF.

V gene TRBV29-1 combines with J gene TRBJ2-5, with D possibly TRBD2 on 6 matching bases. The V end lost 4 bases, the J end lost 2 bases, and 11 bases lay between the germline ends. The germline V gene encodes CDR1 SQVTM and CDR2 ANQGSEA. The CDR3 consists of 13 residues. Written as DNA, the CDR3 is TGCAGCGTTGGGGAGGCCTTACAAGAGACCCAGTACTTC. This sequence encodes CSVGEALQETQYF.

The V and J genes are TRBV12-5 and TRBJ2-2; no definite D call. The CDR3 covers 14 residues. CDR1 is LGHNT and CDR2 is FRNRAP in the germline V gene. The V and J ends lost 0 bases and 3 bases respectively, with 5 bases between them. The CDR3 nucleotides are TGTGCTAGTGGTTTGGTAGAGTACACCGGGGAGCTGTTTTTT. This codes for CASGLVEYTGELFF. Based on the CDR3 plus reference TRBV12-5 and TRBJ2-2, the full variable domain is DARVTQTPRHKVTEMGQEVTMRCQPILGHNTVFWYRQTMMQGLELLAYFRNRAPLDDSGMPKDRFSAEMPDATLATLKIQPSEPRDSAVYFCASGLVEYTGELFFGEGSRLTVL.

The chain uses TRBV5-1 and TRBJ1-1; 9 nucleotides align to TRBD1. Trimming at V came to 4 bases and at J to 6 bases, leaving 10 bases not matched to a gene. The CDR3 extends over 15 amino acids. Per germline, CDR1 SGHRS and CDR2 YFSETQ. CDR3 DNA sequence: TGCGCCAGCAGCCTAGGGACAGGGACAGAATCTGAAGCTTTCTTT. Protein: CASSLGTGTESEAFF.

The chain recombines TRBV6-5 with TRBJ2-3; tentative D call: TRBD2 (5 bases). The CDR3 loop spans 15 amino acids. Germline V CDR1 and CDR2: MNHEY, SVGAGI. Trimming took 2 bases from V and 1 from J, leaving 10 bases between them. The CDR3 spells CASSYGGVGTDTQYF. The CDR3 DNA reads TGTGCCAGCAGTTACGGAGGTGTAGGCACAGATACGCAGTATTTT.

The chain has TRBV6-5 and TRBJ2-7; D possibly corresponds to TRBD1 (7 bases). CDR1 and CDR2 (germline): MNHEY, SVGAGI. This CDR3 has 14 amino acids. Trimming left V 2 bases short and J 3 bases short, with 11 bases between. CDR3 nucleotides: TGTGCCAGCAGTTACCAGGGGGGTTACTACGAGCAGTACTTC. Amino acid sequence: CASSYQGGYYEQYF.

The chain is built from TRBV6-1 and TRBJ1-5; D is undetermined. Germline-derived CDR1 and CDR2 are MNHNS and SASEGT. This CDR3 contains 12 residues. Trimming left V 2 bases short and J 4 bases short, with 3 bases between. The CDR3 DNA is TGTGCCAGCAGTGAACCAAATCAGCCCCAGCATTTT. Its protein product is CASSEPNQPQHF.